The T cell receptor beta chain described here comes from a study of early T cells in non-severe SARS-CoV-2 infection. The wider study: With bulk RNA from unsorted whole blood as input, sequencing yielded unpaired chains.

Study conclusions and caveats: VDJdb matching skewed toward anti-spike CD8 responses, missing private and CD4 specificities.

This clonotype was found many times. The antigen remains undetermined. In the library, individual cDNA molecules carried attached unique molecular identifiers. One entry per CDR3 protein results from TCRdb running MiXCR on the 5' RACE reads. The sample contains about 100,000 distinct CDR3 sequences, less than 15% of which appear only once. The V and J ends lost 3 bases and 10 bases respectively, with 13 bases between them. Germline V gene sequence: CDR1 LNHDA, CDR2 SQIVND (reference sequence). The CDR3 runs 13 residues. This TCR was sampled from an adult who was a healthcare worker with PCR-confirmed SARS-CoV-2 infection or an uninfected control (not recorded which). The chain uses TRBV19 and TRBJ2-1; possibly TRBD2 for D (6 bases). Sample: whole blood. CDR3 in amino acids: CASSIAGPGEQFF. For the CDR3, the DNA is TGTGCCAGTAGTATTGCGGGGCCCGGAGAGCAGTTCTTC. Full variable domain (outside the CDR3, taken from reference TRBV19 and TRBJ2-1): DGGITQSPKYLFRKEGQNVTLSCEQNLNHDAMYWYRQDPGQGLRLIYYSQIVNDFQKGDIAEGYSVSREKKESFPLTVTSAQKNPTAFYLCASSIAGPGEQFFGPGTRLTVL.